A single sample is the source of the 7 T cell receptor beta chains below, sequenced in a study of brain metastases from non-small cell lung cancer. TCRdb's table, derived via immunoSEQ multiplex PCR, lists solely in-frame clones and lacks some. The data show about 450 clones, 85% to 90% seen once. Sequenced input: tissue from a brain metastasis. These receptors all come from a donor over 35 with non-small cell lung cancer.

This sequence joins TRBV9 and TRBJ2-3; 9 bases agree with TRBD2. The CDR3 contains 16 residues. Germline trimming cut 3 bases from V and 4 bases from J; bases unmatched to any gene: 9. CDR1 SGDLS and CDR2 YYNGEE come from the germline V gene. CDR3 sequence reads: CASSEASGGIADTQYF. CDR3 in DNA: TGTGCCAGCAGCGAAGCGAGCGGGGGGATCGCAGATACGCAGTATTTT.

The chain's CDR3 is CASSVGVGQPQHF. CDR3 sequence (DNA): TGTGCCAGTAGTGTGGGGGTGGGCCAGCCCCAGCATTTT. The chain links TRBV19 to TRBJ1-5; D perhaps matches TRBD1 (5 bases). Germline assignment: CDR1 LNHDA and CDR2 SQIVND (reference sequence). This CDR3 contains 13 residues. V was pared by 5 bases and J by 7 bases, with 12 bases between.

A few counts support this clone. The CDR3 loop is CASSLDRVLGYTF. The DNA for the CDR3 is TGTGCCAGCAGCTTGGACAGGGTCCTTGGCTACACCTTC. J is TRBJ1-2 and V is TRBV7-9; TRBD1 agrees at 8 bases. Losses at the gene ends were 3 bases for V and 7 bases for J; bases not matched to a gene: 4. CDR3 size: 13 residues. Looked up from germline, CDR1 is SEHNR and CDR2 is FQNEAQ (reference sequence).

This chain joins TRBV15 and TRBJ2-7; D is ambiguous. Trimming left V 3 bases short and J 0 bases short, with 12 bases between. The CDR3 sequence is 15 residues long. Germline CDR1 LNHNV, CDR2 YYDKDF (reference sequence). This CDR3 is CATSSKPTISYEQYF. CDR3 DNA sequence: TGTGCCACCAGCAGTAAGCCGACAATCTCCTACGAGCAGTACTTC.

In its sample, this clone was seen a few times. This sequence joins TRBV2 and TRBJ1-5, with 8 bases identical to TRBD1. From germline, CDR1 is SNHLY and CDR2 FYNNEI. The CDR3 spans 13 residues. V lost 6 bases to trimming and J lost 6 bases; unmatched junction nucleotides: 4. In nucleotides, the CDR3 is TGTGCCAGCAGGGGGGACAGGAGTCAGCCCCAGCATTTT. As protein: CASRGDRSQPQHF. Full variable domain (rest looked up from reference TRBV2 and TRBJ1-5): EPEVTQTPSHQVTQMGQEVILRCVPISNHLYFYWYRQILGQKVEFLVSFYNNEISEKSEIFDDQFSVERPDGSNFTLKIRSTKLEDSAMYFCASRGDRSQPQHFGDGTRLSIL.

This clone has a single count. J is TRBJ1-2 and V is TRBV7-2; D gene uncertain. V lost 1 base, J lost 8 bases, and 8 bases lay in between. The CDR3 covers 12 residues. Looked up from germline, CDR1 is SGHTA and CDR2 is FQGNSA. CDR3 sequence (DNA): TGTGCCAGCAGCTTAGAGGTTCCGGGCTACACCTTC. Its translation is CASSLEVPGYTF.

This chain joins TRBV7-2 and TRBJ1-3, with D unresolved. The CDR3 contains 15 residues. V was trimmed by 1 base and J by 4 bases, leaving 11 bases between them. Germline V gene data show CDR1 as SGHTA and CDR2 as FQGNSA. CDR3 protein: CASSLDNGGGNTIYF. The DNA of the CDR3 is TGTGCCAGCAGCTTAGACAACGGAGGAGGAAACACCATATATTTT.